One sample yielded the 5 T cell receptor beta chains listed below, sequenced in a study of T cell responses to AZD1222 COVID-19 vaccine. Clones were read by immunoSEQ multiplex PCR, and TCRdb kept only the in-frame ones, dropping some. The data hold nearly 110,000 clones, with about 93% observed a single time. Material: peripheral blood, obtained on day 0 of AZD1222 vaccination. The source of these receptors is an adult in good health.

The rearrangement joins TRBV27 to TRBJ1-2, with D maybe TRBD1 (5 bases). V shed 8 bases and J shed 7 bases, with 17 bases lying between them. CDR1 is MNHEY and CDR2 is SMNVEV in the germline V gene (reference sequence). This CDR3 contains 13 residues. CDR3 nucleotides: TGTGCCAGCCAGACCGCTGCCGGGGGTGGCTACACCTTC. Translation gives CASQTAAGGGYTF.

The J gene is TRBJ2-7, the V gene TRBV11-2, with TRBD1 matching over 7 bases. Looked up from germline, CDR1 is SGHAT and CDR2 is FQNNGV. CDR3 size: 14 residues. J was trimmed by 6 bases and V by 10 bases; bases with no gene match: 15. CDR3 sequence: CATARDSLMGEQYF. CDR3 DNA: TGTGCCACCGCCCGGGACAGCTTAATGGGCGAGCAGTACTTC. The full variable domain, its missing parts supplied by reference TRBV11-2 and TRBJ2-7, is EAGVAQSPRYKIIEKRQSVAFWCNPISGHATLYWYQQILGQGPKLLIQFQNNGVVDDSQLPKDRFSAERLKGVDSTLKIQPAKLEDSAVYLCATARDSLMGEQYFGPGTRLTVT.

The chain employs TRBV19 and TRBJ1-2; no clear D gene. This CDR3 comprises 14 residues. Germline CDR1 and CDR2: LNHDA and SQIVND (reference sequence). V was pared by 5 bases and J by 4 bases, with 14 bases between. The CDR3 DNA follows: TGTGCCAGTAGTCGAGGTGGGGATCTCTATGGCTACACCTTC. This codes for CASSRGGDLYGYTF.

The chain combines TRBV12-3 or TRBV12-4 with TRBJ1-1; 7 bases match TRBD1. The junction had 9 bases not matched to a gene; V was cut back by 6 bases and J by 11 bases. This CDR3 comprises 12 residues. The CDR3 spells CASSPGTAYAFF. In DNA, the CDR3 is TGTGCCAGCAGCCCAGGGACAGCTTATGCTTTCTTT.

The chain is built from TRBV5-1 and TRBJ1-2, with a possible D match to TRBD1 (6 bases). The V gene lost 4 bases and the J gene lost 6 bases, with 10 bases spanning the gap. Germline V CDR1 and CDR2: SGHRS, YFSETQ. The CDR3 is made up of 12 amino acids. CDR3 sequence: CASSTGRDGYTF. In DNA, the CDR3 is TGCGCCAGCAGCACAGGGAGGGATGGCTACACCTTC.